The 8 T cell receptor beta chains presented below share a single source sample, sequenced in a study of pediatric ulcerative colitis. During colonoscopy, one to two rectal pinch biopsies were collected. Sequenced by immunoSEQ multiplex PCR; TCRdb stores in-frame clones only, minus some. The repertoire holds about 22,000 clones, with roughly 70% as singletons. The specimen sequenced was gut tissue. These receptors all come from a boy aged 10-17 years with severe ulcerative colitis.

This clone was counted a single time. The chain uses TRBV7-2 and TRBJ1-4; D gene uncertain. The CDR3 consists of 16 residues. Germline V CDR1 and CDR2: SGHTA, FQGNSA. Trimming removed 1 base from V and 2 bases from J, with 11 bases in between. The CDR3 DNA is TGTGCCAGCAGCTTAGGCAGCCTGGGGACTAATGAAAAACTGTTTTTT. It is translated as CASSLGSLGTNEKLFF.

Only a few counts were recorded for this clone. The CDR3 sequence is CASSLWERTEAFF. Written as DNA, the CDR3 is TGTGCCAGCAGCTTGTGGGAACGCACTGAAGCTTTCTTT. The genes are TRBV5-5 and TRBJ1-1; D unclear. CDR1 is SGHKS, CDR2 YYEKEE, per germline (reference sequence). V lost 1 base, J lost 4 bases, and 8 bases lay in between. CDR3 length: 13 amino acids.

The sample holds one count of this clone. The V call is TRBV5-4, the J call TRBJ1-1, with 9 bases identical to TRBD1. The CDR3 runs to 15 residues. Germline V CDR1 and CDR2: SGHNT, YYREEE (reference sequence). The V and J ends lost 3 bases and 1 base, in that order; junction bases with no gene match: 4. For the CDR3, the DNA is TGTGCCAGCAGCTCGGGACAGGGCAGGAACACTGAAGCTTTCTTT. Its translation is CASSSGQGRNTEAFF.

The V call is TRBV2, the J call TRBJ1-2; D is ambiguous. The CDR3 is made up of 13 amino acids. The germline V gene has CDR1 SNHLY and CDR2 FYNNEI. V lost 6 bases and J lost 5, with 13 bases in between. In DNA, the CDR3 is TGTGCCAGCAGACGGACGGAGCGGTATGGCTACACCTTC. Its translation is CASRRTERYGYTF.

The V call is TRBV11-2, the J call TRBJ1-3, with D perhaps TRBD1 (6 bases). Trimming removed 5 bases from V and 0 bases from J, with 11 bases in between. The CDR3 length is 15 residues. Germline CDR1 and CDR2: SGHAT and FQNNGV. The CDR3 nucleotides are TGTGCCAGCAGCCCGCAGGGGAGCTCTGGAAACACCATATATTTT. Translated, it gives CASSPQGSSGNTIYF. Supplemented by reference TRBV11-2 and TRBJ1-3, the full variable domain reads EAGVAQSPRYKIIEKRQSVAFWCNPISGHATLYWYQQILGQGPKLLIQFQNNGVVDDSQLPKDRFSAERLKGVDSTLKIQPAKLEDSAVYLCASSPQGSSGNTIYFGEGSWLTVV.

The gene calls are TRBV5-4 and TRBJ2-1; D unclear. Germline V gene lookup returns CDR1 SGHNT and CDR2 YYREEE (reference sequence). This CDR3 region has 16 residues. Trimming took 3 bases from V and 5 from J, leaving 18 bases between them. The CDR3 DNA reads TGTGCCAGCAGCTCAAGGGCACACCAGGCCGACAATGAGCAGTTCTTC. Amino acid sequence: CASSSRAHQADNEQFF.

The rearrangement joins TRBV9 to TRBJ2-7, with D perhaps TRBD1 or TRBD2 (5 bases each). The V and J ends lost 3 bases and 0 bases respectively, with 10 bases between them. This CDR3 is 14 amino acids long. Germline V gives CDR1 SGDLS, CDR2 YYNGEE. CDR3 in DNA: TGTGCCAGCAGCGGGGGGATGAACTCCTACGAGCAGTACTTC. It translates to CASSGGMNSYEQYF.

This chain uses TRBV18 with TRBJ2-7; D possibly corresponds to TRBD1 (6 bases). V was trimmed by 3 bases and J by 3 bases, leaving 12 bases between them. CDR3 length equals 14 residues. Germline V CDR1 and CDR2: KGHSH, LQKENI. The CDR3 is CASSPSTGNYEQYF. The CDR3 DNA follows: TGTGCCAGCTCACCGAGCACAGGGAACTACGAGCAGTACTTC.